This TCR beta chain was profiled in a study of T-cell reconstitution after alpha-beta-depleted transplantation in children. The CDR3 is 11 amino acids. V lost 1 base and J lost 15, with 10 bases in between. Germline assignment: CDR1 SEHNR and CDR2 FQNEAQ (reference sequence). This clonotype occurred once. The TCRbeta library was prepared with unique molecular identifiers. TCRdb passed the PCR reads through MiXCR, listing each CDR3 protein once. The sample holds 400,000 to 500,000 distinct CDR3 sequences, roughly 11% seen once. The chain carries TRBV7-9 and TRBJ2-1; D is perhaps TRBD2 (5 bases). This sample comprised PBMCs from the stem cell graft donor, obtained from the stem cell graft. This sequence originates from a human donor who donated a stem cell graft to a child with acute myeloid leukemia. The CDR3 nucleotides read TGTGCCAGCAGCTTAGATGCCGGAGGGTTCTTC. It codes for CASSLDAGGFF.